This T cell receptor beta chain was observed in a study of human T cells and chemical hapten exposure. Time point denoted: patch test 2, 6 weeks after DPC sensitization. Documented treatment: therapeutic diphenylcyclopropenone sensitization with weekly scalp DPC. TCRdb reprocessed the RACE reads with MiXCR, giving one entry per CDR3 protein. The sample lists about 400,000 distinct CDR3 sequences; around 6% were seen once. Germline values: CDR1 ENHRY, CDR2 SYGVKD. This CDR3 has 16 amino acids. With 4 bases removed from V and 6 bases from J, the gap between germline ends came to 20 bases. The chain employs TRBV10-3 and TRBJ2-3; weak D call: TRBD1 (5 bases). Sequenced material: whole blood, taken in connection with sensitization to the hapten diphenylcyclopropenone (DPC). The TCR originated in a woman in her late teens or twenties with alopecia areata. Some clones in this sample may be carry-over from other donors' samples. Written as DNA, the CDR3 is TGTGCCATCAGTGCCAGGGCCAACCCTAATCAGGATACGCAGTATTTT. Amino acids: CAISARANPNQDTQYF.